A selection of T cell receptor beta chains follows, all from one sample in a study of blood T cell repertoires in COVID-19. The table came from immunoSEQ multiplex PCR; TCRdb's copy has only in-frame clones and leaves some out. The table has about 95,000 clones, around nine tenths seen once. The sequenced sample was peripheral blood. Receptors originate from a man between 60 and 75 years old with COVID-19, enrolled during active disease. The CDR3 runs from the conserved cysteine through the conserved F or W. The D gene is left open where the match is weak. Part of the rows lack a size; the others show once, few, many or a class for expanded clones.

TGTGCCAGCAGCCAGACCCCTCCGGGACTAGAGATCTACGAGCAGTACTTC	CASSQTPPGLEIYEQYF	TRBD2	TRBV3-1/TRBV3-2	TRBJ2-7	once
TGTGCCTCCAAGGAGGCCGGCGGGACCGCAGGTGAGCAGTTCTTC	CASKEAGGTAGEQFF	-	TRBV19	TRBJ2-1	once
TGCGCCAGCAGCCAAGACCGGGGTTCGAACTACAATGAGCAGTTCTTC	CASSQDRGSNYNEQFF	-	TRBV4-1	TRBJ2-1	-
TGTGCCAGCAGCTTAGTAACAGGGGCCCTTAACTATGGCTACACCTTC	CASSLVTGALNYGYTF	TRBD1	TRBV11-3	TRBJ1-2	-
TGTGCCAGTAGCCGCACGGACAGGAGCTACTTCTACAATGAGCAGTTCTTC	CASSRTDRSYFYNEQFF	TRBD1	TRBV19	TRBJ2-1	-
TGTGCCAGTAGTCTACAGGGGGAAACTGAAGCTTTCTTT	CASSLQGETEAFF	TRBD1	TRBV19	TRBJ1-1	-
TGCGCCAGCAGCCGCCTACCACAGGCGACGTACCAAGAGACCCAGTACTTC	CASSRLPQATYQETQYF	-	TRBV4-1	TRBJ2-5	-
TGTGCCACCCTGAGGGGGAGTGACGAGGATGAGCAGTTCTTC	CATLRGSDEDEQFF	-	TRBV10-3	TRBJ2-1	once
TGTGCCAGCGGGACTAGCGGGTACAATGAGCAGTTCTTC	CASGTSGYNEQFF	TRBD2	TRBV12-3/TRBV12-4	TRBJ2-1	-
TGTGCCAGCAGTTCCCCCGGCGGGAGGGGAAACACAGATACGCAGTATTTT	CASSSPGGRGNTDTQYF	TRBD2	TRBV6-2/TRBV6-3	TRBJ2-3	-
TGTGCCAGCTTAGCGACCTACAATGAGCAGTTCTTC	CASLATYNEQFF	-	TRBV11-2	TRBJ2-1	-
TGTGCCAGCAGGGGGACCGGGACAGGGATCCACGAGCAGTACTTC	CASRGTGTGIHEQYF	TRBD1	TRBV6-5	TRBJ2-7	-
TGCGCCAGCAGCCCTGACAGGGAGAGTAATTCACCCCTCCACTTT	CASSPDRESNSPLHF	TRBD1	TRBV5-1	TRBJ1-6	-
TGTGCCAGCAGACCGGGACTAGGGAAATACAATGAGCAGTTCTTC	CASRPGLGKYNEQFF	TRBD2	TRBV5-4	TRBJ2-1	-
TGCGCCAGCAGCTTGGGACAGGGGTCTAATGAAAAACTGTTTTTT	CASSLGQGSNEKLFF	TRBD1	TRBV5-1	TRBJ1-4	-
TGTGCCAGCAGTGGCTTACAGGGGGCTGTGGGCAATCAGCCCCAGCATTTT	CASSGLQGAVGNQPQHF	TRBD1	TRBV6-1	TRBJ1-5	-
TGTGCCACCAGCAGGGAACGGACAGGGGCTAACTATGGCTACACCTTC	CATSRERTGANYGYTF	TRBD1	TRBV15	TRBJ1-2	-
TGCGCCAGCAGCTTGGGGGCCGAAACTAACTATGGCTACACCTTC	CASSLGAETNYGYTF	-	TRBV5-1	TRBJ1-2	-
TGTGCCAGCGAAACCGGGACAGAGTATCAGCCCCAGCATTTT	CASETGTEYQPQHF	TRBD1	TRBV28	TRBJ1-5	-
TGTGCCAGCAGCCCCGGACAGGCCTCCTACGAGCAGTACTTC	CASSPGQASYEQYF	TRBD1	TRBV7-3	TRBJ2-7	-
TGTGCCAGCAGTTACGAGGCAGATGAGACCCAGTACTTC	CASSYEADETQYF	-	TRBV6-5	TRBJ2-5	-
TGTGCCAGCAGTTACTCCAGAGGTACTAATGAAAAACTGTTTTTT	CASSYSRGTNEKLFF	-	TRBV6-5	TRBJ1-4	-
TGTGCCACCAGTGGGACTATAACCGGGGAGCTGTTTTTT	CATSGTITGELFF	-	TRBV24-1	TRBJ2-2	-
TGCGCCAGCAGAGGTCGAGGACAGGGGGCACATCAGCCCCAGCATTTT	CASRGRGQGAHQPQHF	TRBD1	TRBV10-2	TRBJ1-5	-
TGCGCCAGCAGCCCGGTGGACGGGAGGGCCTACGAGCAGTACTTC	CASSPVDGRAYEQYF	TRBD2	TRBV5-1	TRBJ2-7	few
TGCGCCAGCAGCCGCCGGGACAGGGGGATCAATCAGCCCCAGCATTTT	CASSRRDRGINQPQHF	TRBD1	TRBV4-1	TRBJ1-5	-
TGTGCCAGCAGCCAAGACTTACTCTACAATGAGCAGTTCTTC	CASSQDLLYNEQFF	-	TRBV3-1/TRBV3-2	TRBJ2-1	-
TGTGCCAGCAGCTTAGCGCGGATAGCGACCACCGGGGAGCTGTTTTTT	CASSLARIATTGELFF	-	TRBV7-8	TRBJ2-2	-
TGTGCCAGCAGTCTTCTAGCGGGAGAGGTGGATGAGCAGTTCTTC	CASSLLAGEVDEQFF	TRBD2	TRBV27	TRBJ2-1	-
TGTGCCAGCAGTCAAGCGTCGGGAAACTATGGCTACACCTTC	CASSQASGNYGYTF	-	TRBV16	TRBJ1-2	-
TGTGCCACCAGCAGGGAGGGCAATCAGCCCCAGCATTTT	CATSREGNQPQHF	-	TRBV15	TRBJ1-5	-
TGTGCCAGCAGTTTGACACCCCCCTACGAGCAGTACTTC	CASSLTPPYEQYF	-	TRBV6-4	TRBJ2-7	-
TGTGCCAGCAGCCAAATCGCCCAGGGCGCTCTGGGCTACACCTTC	CASSQIAQGALGYTF	-	TRBV4-2	TRBJ1-2	-
TGTGCCAGCAGTGAAGCGCGGGCGGAATTCACCGGGGAGCTGTTTTTT	CASSEARAEFTGELFF	-	TRBV2	TRBJ2-2	-
TGTGCCAGCAGTTCTACCGGAAACACCATATATTTT	CASSSTGNTIYF	-	TRBV6-5	TRBJ1-3	-
TGTGCCAGCAGTGAATTGAGGCGGGGCTACACCTTC	CASSELRRGYTF	-	TRBV6-1	TRBJ1-2	-
TGTGCCAGCAGCTTAATGGCAGTCACAGATACGCAGTATTTT	CASSLMAVTDTQYF	-	TRBV7-3	TRBJ2-3	-
TGTGCCAGCAGCGTAGCTGGACAGGGGGATGACGAGCAGTACTTC	CASSVAGQGDDEQYF	TRBD1	TRBV9	TRBJ2-7	-
TGCAGCGTTGGTGGCAGCTCCTACGAGCAGTACTTC	CSVGGSSYEQYF	-	TRBV29-1	TRBJ2-7	-
TGTGCCAGCAGCAGTCGAGAAGAGACCCAGTACTTC	CASSSREETQYF	-	TRBV7-6	TRBJ2-5	-
TGTGCCAGCAGTAAAAGGGGTCGTGGCGCTGAAGCTTTCTTT	CASSKRGRGAEAFF	-	TRBV6-5	TRBJ1-1	-